This section outlines one T cell receptor beta chain sequence together with its context. Per germline, CDR1 SGHDT and CDR2 YYEEEE. Trimming pared 6 bases from V and 5 bases from J, leaving 26 bases between. CDR3 length equals 17 residues. The repertoire was sequenced with immunoSEQ multiplex PCR; TCRdb's copy has only in-frame clones and lacks some. Altogether fewer than 450,000 clones are present, around nine tenths being singletons, with the ten largest covering around 3.3%. This entry comes from a study of blood T cell repertoires in COVID-19. Overall study context: The analysed material was cDNA or gDNA that came from T cells, B-cell-depleted T cells, or PBMCs.

Sequenced input: peripheral blood. V and J are TRBV5-6 and TRBJ1-2, with D perhaps matching TRBD1 (6 bases). The sequence derives from a woman under 30 who had recovered from COVID-19. The DNA for the CDR3 is TGTGCCAGCAACTGGGTTACTGGAACAGGGAGGGGTTATGGCTACACCTTC. Protein sequence: CASNWVTGTGRGYGYTF. The entire variable domain, with the rest obtained from reference TRBV5-6 and TRBJ1-2, is as follows: DAGVTQSPTHLIKTRGQQVTLRCSPKSGHDTVSWYQQALGQGPQFIFQYYEEEERQRGNFPDRFSGHQFPNYSSELNVNALLLGDSALYLCASNWVTGTGRGYGYTFGSGTRLTVV.